This TCR beta chain was retrieved from a study of T cells after yellow fever vaccination. Study-wide background: SMART-Seq v4 Ultra Low Input served to prepare low-cell-number fractions.

This clonotype was counted at least ten times. This CDR3 has 13 amino acids. The V end lost 2 bases, the J end lost 8 bases, and 9 bases lay between the germline ends. Germline CDR1 SEHNR, CDR2 FQNEAQ (reference sequence). For TCR, cDNA came from 5'RACE template switching, which added a universal primer site and UMIs. Each CDR3 protein is one row after TCRdb ran MiXCR on the 5' RACE reads. The sample carries approximately 510,000 distinct CDR3 sequences, 21% recorded once. This TCR came from a man younger than 35 who received the YFV17D yellow fever vaccine. The chain uses TRBV7-9 and TRBJ1-4; the D is unclear. Material: PBMCs, obtained approximately 22 days after the first yellow fever vaccination. Written as DNA, the CDR3 is TGTGCCAGCAGCTTAAAAGGTGGGGAAAAACTGTTTTTT. This gives the protein CASSLKGGEKLFF.